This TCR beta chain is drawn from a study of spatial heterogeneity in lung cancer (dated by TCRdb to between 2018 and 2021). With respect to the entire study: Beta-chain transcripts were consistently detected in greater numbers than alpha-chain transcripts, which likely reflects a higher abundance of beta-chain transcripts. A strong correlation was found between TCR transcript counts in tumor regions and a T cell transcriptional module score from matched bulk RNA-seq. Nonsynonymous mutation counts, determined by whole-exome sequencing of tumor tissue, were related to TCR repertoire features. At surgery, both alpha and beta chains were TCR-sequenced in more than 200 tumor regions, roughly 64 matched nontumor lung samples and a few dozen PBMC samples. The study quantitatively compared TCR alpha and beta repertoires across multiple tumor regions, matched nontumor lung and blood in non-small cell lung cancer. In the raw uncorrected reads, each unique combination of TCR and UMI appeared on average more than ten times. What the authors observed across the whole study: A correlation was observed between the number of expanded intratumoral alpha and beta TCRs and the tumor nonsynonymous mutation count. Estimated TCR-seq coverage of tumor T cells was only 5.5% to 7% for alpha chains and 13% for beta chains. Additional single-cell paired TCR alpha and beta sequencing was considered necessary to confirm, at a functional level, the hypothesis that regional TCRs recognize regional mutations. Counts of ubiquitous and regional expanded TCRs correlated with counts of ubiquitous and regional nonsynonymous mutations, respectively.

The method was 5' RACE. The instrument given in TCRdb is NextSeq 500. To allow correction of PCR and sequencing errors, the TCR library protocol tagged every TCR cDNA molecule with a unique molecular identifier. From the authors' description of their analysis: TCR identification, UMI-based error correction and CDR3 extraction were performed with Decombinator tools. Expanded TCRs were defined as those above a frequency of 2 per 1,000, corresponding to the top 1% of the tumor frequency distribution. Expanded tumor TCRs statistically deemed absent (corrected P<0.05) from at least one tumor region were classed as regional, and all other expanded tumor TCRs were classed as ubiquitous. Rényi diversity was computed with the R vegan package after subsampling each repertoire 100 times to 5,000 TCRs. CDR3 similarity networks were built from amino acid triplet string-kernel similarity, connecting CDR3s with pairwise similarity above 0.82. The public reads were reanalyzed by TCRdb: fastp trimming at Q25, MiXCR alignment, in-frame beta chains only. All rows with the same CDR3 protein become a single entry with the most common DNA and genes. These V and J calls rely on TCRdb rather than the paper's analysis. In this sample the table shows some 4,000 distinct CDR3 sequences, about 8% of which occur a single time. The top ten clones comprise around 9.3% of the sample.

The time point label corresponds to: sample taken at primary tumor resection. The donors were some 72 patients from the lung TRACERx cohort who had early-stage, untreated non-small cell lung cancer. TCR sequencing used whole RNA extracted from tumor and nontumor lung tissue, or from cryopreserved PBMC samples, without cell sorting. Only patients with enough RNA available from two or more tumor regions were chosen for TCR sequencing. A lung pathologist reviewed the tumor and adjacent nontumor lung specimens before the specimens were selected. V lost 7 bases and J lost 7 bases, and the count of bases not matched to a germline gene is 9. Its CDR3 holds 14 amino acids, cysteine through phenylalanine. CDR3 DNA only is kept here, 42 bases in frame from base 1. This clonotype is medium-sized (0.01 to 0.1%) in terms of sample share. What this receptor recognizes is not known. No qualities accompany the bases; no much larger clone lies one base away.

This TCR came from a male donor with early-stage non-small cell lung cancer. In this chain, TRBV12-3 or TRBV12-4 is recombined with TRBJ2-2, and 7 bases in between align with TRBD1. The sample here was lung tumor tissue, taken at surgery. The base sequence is TGTGCCAGCACGGAACAGGGGTCCGGCGGGGAGCTGTTTTTT. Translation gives CASTEQGSGGELFF.